This T cell receptor (beta chain) was retrieved from a study of blood T cell repertoires in COVID-19. Assignment of participants to cohorts was predicated upon participant-reported clinical history. Original analysis: Quantification of nucleated cells was approximated via reference gene primer amplification. Profiled with immunoSEQ multiplex PCR; TCRdb holds only in-frame clones, not every one. V and J calls and clone size are copied from that table; D and trimming were computed from the DNA. The table lists fewer than 350,000 clones, 90% of them singletons, with 1.5% to 2% in the top ten. This receptor was identified in a young woman with acute COVID-19. The sequenced sample consisted of PBMCs or T cells enriched from blood (not recorded which).

CDR3 DNA: TGTGCCAGCAGTCGGGACAGCGATCAGCCCCAGCATTTT. It yields the protein CASSRDSDQPQHF. The rearrangement uses TRBV2 and TRBJ1-5; 7 positions agree with TRBD1. Germline trimming cut 5 bases from V and 5 bases from J; bases unmatched to any gene: 3. Germline V gene lookup returns CDR1 SNHLY and CDR2 FYNNEI. The length of the CDR3 is 13 residues.